This note documents a single T cell receptor (beta chain) sequence. The antigen is unknown. The V segment lost 8 bases and the J segment 2 bases; nucleotides outside the gene matches: 3. Germline lookup yields CDR1 SEHNR and CDR2 FQNEAQ (reference sequence). The CDR3 has 13 amino acids. This specimen belongs to a study of OX40 agonist ivuxolimab in advanced cancers. Study-wide background: Eligibility rules accepted prior anti-PD-1, anti-PD-L1 or anti-CTLA-4 therapy, and over 30% had some. Study-level points and caveats: Certain nonresponders additionally had low normalized T-cell clonal expansion.

Assay: immunoSEQ multiplex PCR; the TCRdb copy retains only in-frame clones and omits some. Among around 70,000 clones listed, 86% were seen once. Autoimmune disease history or systemic immunosuppression barred patients. This sample comprised CD4+ or CD8+ T cells sorted from blood, obtained in a trial of the OX40 agonist ivuxolimab. This clonotype was obtained from an adult with an advanced solid tumor such as melanoma, head and neck, liver or kidney cancer. J is TRBJ1-1 and V is TRBV7-9; 9 bases map to TRBD1. CDR3 sequence: CASETGGNTEAFF. The CDR3, as DNA: TGTGCCAGCGAGACAGGGGGTAACACTGAAGCTTTCTTT. The full variable domain, rest sourced from reference TRBV7-9 and TRBJ1-1, is DTGVSQNPRHKITKRGQNVTFRCDPISEHNRLYWYRQTLGQGPEFLTYFQNEAQLEKSRLLSDRFSAERPKGSFSTLEIQRTEQGDSAMYLCASETGGNTEAFFGQGTRLTVV.